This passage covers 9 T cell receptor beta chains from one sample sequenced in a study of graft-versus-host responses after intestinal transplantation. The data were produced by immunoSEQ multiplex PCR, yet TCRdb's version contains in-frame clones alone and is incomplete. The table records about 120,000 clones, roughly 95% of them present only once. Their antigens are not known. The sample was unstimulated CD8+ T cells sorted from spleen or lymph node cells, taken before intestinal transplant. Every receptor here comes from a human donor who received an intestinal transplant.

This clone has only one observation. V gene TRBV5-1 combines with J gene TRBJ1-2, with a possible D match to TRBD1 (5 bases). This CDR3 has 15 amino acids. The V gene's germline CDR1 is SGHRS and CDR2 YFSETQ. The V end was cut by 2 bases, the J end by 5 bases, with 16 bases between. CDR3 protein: CASSFQARAGYGYTF. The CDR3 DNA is TGCGCCAGCAGCTTCCAGGCCAGGGCGGGGTATGGCTACACCTTC.

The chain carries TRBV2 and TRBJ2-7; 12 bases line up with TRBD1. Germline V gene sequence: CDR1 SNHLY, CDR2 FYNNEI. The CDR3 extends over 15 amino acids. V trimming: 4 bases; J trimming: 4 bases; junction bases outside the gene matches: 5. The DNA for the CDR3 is TGTGCCAGCAGTGGAGGGACAGGGGGCCTATACGAGCAGTACTTC. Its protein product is CASSGGTGGLYEQYF.

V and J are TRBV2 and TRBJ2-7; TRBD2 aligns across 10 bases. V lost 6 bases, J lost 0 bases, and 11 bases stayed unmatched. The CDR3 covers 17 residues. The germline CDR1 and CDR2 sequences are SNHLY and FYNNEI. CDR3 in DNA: TGTGCCAGCAGAGGGGAACTAGCGGGACGTAACTCCTACGAGCAGTACTTC. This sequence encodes CASRGELAGRNSYEQYF.

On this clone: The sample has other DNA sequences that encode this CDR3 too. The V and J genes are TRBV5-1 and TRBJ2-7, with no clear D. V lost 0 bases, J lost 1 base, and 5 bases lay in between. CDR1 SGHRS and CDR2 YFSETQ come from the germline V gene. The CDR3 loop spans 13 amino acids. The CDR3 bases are TGCGCCAGCAGCTTGGCCAGTTCCTACGAGCAGTACTTC. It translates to CASSLASSYEQYF. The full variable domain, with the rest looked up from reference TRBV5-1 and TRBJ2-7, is KAGVTQTPRYLIKTRGQQVTLSCSPISGHRSVSWYQQTPGQGLQFLFEYFSETQRNKGNFPGRFSGRQFSNSRSEMNVSTLELGDSALYLCASSLASSYEQYFGPGTRLTVT.

DNA of the CDR3: TGTGCCAGCACTTCAGGGGATACGCAGTATTTT. Protein product: CASTSGDTQYF. This sequence joins TRBV28 and TRBJ2-3; perhaps TRBD1 as D (5 bases). Deletions cut 7 bases from V and 6 bases from J, with 8 bases between. This CDR3 region has 11 residues. The germline V gene has CDR1 MDHEN and CDR2 SYDVKM.

The CDR3 DNA sequence: TGTGCCAGCAGCTTGGCGGACAGGTTTTACCCGAACACTGAAGCTTTCTTT. This encodes CASSLADRFYPNTEAFF. This chain joins TRBV5-6 and TRBJ1-1, with 7 positions matching TRBD1. The CDR3 consists of 17 residues. In germline, CDR1 is SGHDT, CDR2 YYEEEE. J was trimmed by 1 base and V by 0 bases; bases with no gene match: 9.

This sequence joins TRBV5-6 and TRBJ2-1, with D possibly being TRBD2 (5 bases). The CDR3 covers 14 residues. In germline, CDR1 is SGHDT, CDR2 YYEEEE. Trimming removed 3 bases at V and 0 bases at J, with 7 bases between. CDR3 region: CASSSGVSYNEQFF. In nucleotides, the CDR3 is TGTGCCAGCAGCTCCGGGGTCTCCTACAATGAGCAGTTCTTC.

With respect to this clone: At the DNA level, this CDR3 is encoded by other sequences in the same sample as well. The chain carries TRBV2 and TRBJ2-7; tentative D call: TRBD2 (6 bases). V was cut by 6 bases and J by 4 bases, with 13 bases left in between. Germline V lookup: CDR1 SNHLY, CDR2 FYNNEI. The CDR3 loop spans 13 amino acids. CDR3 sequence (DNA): TGTGCCAGCAGGCGCGGGACGGCATACGAGCAGTACTTC. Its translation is CASRRGTAYEQYF.

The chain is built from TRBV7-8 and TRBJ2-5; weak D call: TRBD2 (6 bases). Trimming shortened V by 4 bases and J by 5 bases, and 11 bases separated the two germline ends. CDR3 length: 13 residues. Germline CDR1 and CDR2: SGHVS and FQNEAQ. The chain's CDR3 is CASSSGEVETQYF. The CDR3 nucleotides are TGTGCCAGCAGCTCGGGGGAAGTGGAGACCCAGTACTTC.